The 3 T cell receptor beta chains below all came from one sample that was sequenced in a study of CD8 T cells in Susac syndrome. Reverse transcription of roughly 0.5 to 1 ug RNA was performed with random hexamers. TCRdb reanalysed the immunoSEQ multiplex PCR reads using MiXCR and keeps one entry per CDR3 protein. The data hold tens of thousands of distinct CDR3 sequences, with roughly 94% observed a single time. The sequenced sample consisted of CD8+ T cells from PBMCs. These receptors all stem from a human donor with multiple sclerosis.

CDR3: CSAREEDRKGNHQPQHF. As DNA, the CDR3 is TGCAGTGCTAGAGAGGAGGACAGAAAGGGGAACCATCAGCCCCAGCATTTT. This sequence joins TRBV20-1 and TRBJ1-5; D perhaps matches TRBD1 (6 bases). Deletions cut 0 bases from V and 5 bases from J, with 20 bases between. Germline V gives CDR1 DFQATT, CDR2 SNEGSKA (reference sequence). The CDR3 loop spans 17 amino acids.

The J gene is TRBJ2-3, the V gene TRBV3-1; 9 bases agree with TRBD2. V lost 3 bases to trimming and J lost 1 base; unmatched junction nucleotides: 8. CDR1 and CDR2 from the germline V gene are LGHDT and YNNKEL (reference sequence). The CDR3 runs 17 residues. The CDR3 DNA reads TGTGCCAGCAGCCAGTCAAGCGGGGGGTCTGGCACAGATACGCAGTATTTT. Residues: CASSQSSGGSGTDTQYF.

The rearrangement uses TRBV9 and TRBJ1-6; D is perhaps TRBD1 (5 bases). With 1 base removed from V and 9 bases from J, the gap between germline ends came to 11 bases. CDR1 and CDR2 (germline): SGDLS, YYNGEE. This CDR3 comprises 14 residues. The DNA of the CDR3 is TGTGCCAGCAGCGTACCAGCCCAGGGTTCACCCCTCCACTTT. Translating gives CASSVPAQGSPLHF.